This TCR beta chain was recorded in a study of T cells after yellow fever vaccination. For TCR, cDNA came from 5'RACE template switching, which added a universal primer site and UMIs. TCRdb re-analysed the 5' RACE reads in MiXCR, keeping a single row per CDR3 protein. The table shows about 75,000 distinct CDR3 sequences, with around 7% occurring only once. Only a few counts were recorded for this clonotype. Trimming stripped 1 base from V and 1 base from J, with 10 bases between. The CDR3 is made up of 15 amino acids. Germline values: CDR1 SGHTA, CDR2 FQGNSA. This chain uses TRBV7-2 with TRBJ2-5; no reliable D call. The receptor's source is a man between 18 and 29 years old who received the YFV17D yellow fever vaccine. The sequenced sample was CD8+ T cells sorted from PBMCs, obtained around 10 days after the first yellow fever vaccination. The CDR3 loop is CASSLGTDSQETQYF. The CDR3 region has the DNA TGTGCCAGCAGCTTAGGAACCGACTCCCAAGAGACCCAGTACTTC.